Listed below are T cell receptor beta chains from one sample, sequenced in a study of CD8 T cells in ankylosing spondylitis. TCRdb processed the 5' RACE reads anew with MiXCR; each CDR3 protein has one entry. The sample consists of over 400,000 distinct CDR3 sequences, 20% to 30% of them appearing once. The source material was blood, either unsorted or a sorted T cell fraction (not recorded which). These receptors were taken from a male donor with ankylosing spondylitis. Each CDR3 is given with its conserved first and last residue. D genes are given only for firm matches. Clone size is not always given. Where it is, it says once, few, many or a class for expanded clones.

13 - TRBJ2-1 - TRBV29-1 TGCAGCTCCCTGGCTCCAACCTACAATGAGCAGTTCTTC CSSLAPTYNEQFF
15 - TRBJ1-1 - TRBV27 TGTGCCAGCAGTTTATCTCCCGGGGGGGACACTGAAGCTTTCTTT CASSLSPGGDTEAFF
16 - TRBJ2-5 TRBD1 TRBV7-2 TGTGCCAGCAGCTCAGGACAGGCCTCGTACCAAGAGACCCAGTACTTC CASSSGQASYQETQYF
15 few TRBJ1-2 - TRBV7-9 TGTGCCAGCAGCTCCACAATCCAAAACGACTATGGCTACACCTTC CASSSTIQNDYGYTF
13 - TRBJ1-1 - TRBV15 TGTGCCACCAGCAGAGATCTGAACACTGAAGCTTTCTTT CATSRDLNTEAFF
14 - TRBJ2-5 - TRBV5-1 TGCGCCAGCAAGCTGATTGGGGCTCAGGAGACCCAGTACTTC CASKLIGAQETQYF
14 - TRBJ2-5 - TRBV5-1 TGCGCCAGCAGCTGGACAAGGGGGCAAGAGACCCAGTACTTC CASSWTRGQETQYF
15 many TRBJ1-1 TRBD1 TRBV7-2 TGTGCCAGCAGCTTCGGTACAGGGGGGAACACTGAAGCTTTCTTT CASSFGTGGNTEAFF
14 - TRBJ2-7 - TRBV20-1 TGCAGTGCTCCGACCGACAGGCCCGGCTACGAGCAGTACTTC CSAPTDRPGYEQYF
15 few TRBJ1-5 TRBD1 TRBV10-3 TGTGCCATCAGCGGGACAGGGGTTGGCAATCAGCCCCAGCATTTT CAISGTGVGNQPQHF
13 - TRBJ1-3 - TRBV20-1 TGCAGTGCTAACAGAGTTCCTGGAAACACCATATATTTT CSANRVPGNTIYF
14 - TRBJ1-2 TRBD1 TRBV19 TGTGCCAGTAGTATTCTCGACAGGGGATATGGCTACACCTTC CASSILDRGYGYTF
15 - TRBJ1-1 - TRBV11-2 TGTGCCAGCAGCTTAGCTACAGGGCAGGGCACTGAAGCTTTCTTT CASSLATGQGTEAFF
14 - TRBJ1-2 TRBD1 TRBV12-3/TRBV12-4 TGTGCCAGCAGTCCCTTGACAGGGGACTATGGCTACACCTTC CASSPLTGDYGYTF
13 once TRBJ2-1 - TRBV10-3 TGTGCCATCAGTTCCACCGCGACCCCAAGAATGTTCTTC CAISSTATPRMFF
13 few TRBJ2-5 TRBD1 TRBV7-9 TGTGCCAGCGGACGGGACAGCCAAGAGACCCAGTACTTC CASGRDSQETQYF
16 - TRBJ1-4 TRBD1 TRBV5-6 TGTGCCAGCAGCCTACGGGACAGGATCGGCGGGGAAAAACTGTTTTTT CASSLRDRIGGEKLFF
15 few TRBJ1-5 - TRBV4-1 TGCGCCAGCAGCTGGGGACGGAATAGCAATCAGCCCCAGCATTTT CASSWGRNSNQPQHF
13 - TRBJ2-3 - TRBV20-1 TGCAGTGCTAGAGTCCCGGGGCAAGATACGCAGTATTTT CSARVPGQDTQYF
15 - TRBJ2-7 TRBD1 TRBV20-1 TGCAGTGCTAGCCGATTGGGACAGACACCGTACGAGCAGTACTTC CSASRLGQTPYEQYF
16 - TRBJ2-1 - TRBV5-1 TGCGCCAGCAGCCCCCTCTTAGGGTACTCCTACAATGAGCAGTTCTTC CASSPLLGYSYNEQFF
14 - TRBJ2-7 TRBD2 TRBV20-1 TGCAGTGCGCTGACTAGCGGGAGATTGGGCGAGCAGTACTTC CSALTSGRLGEQYF
13 - TRBJ1-3 - TRBV12-3/TRBV12-4 TGTGCCAGCAGTTTAAGATCTGGAAACACCATATATTTT CASSLRSGNTIYF
13 few TRBJ2-7 TRBD2 TRBV12-3/TRBV12-4 TGTGCCAGCAGTTTGAGCGGGAGTAACGAGCAGTACTTC CASSLSGSNEQYF
15 - TRBJ1-1 - TRBV7-8 TGTGCCAGCAGCCTACAAGGGGGGTTGAACACTGAAGCTTTCTTT CASSLQGGLNTEAFF
17 once TRBJ1-6 - TRBV9 TGTGCCAGCAGCTCCCCGCGGGGGAGCTCCTATAATTCACCCCTCCACTTT CASSSPRGSSYNSPLHF
16 few TRBJ2-3 - TRBV29-1 TGCAGCGTTGAGGGGGGAACCCGAGTCTCTTTGGATACGCAGTATTTT CSVEGGTRVSLDTQYF
15 - TRBJ2-1 - TRBV29-1 TGCAGCGTCCAGAAAGGGTGGGGGGAAGGAAATGAGCAGTTCTTC CSVQKGWGEGNEQFF
16 few TRBJ2-6 TRBD1 TRBV20-1 TGCAGTGTCCCGGCAGGGGGATTTTGGGGGGCCAACGTCCTGACTTTC CSVPAGGFWGANVLTF
16 - TRBJ2-7 TRBD2 TRBV15 TGTGCCACCAGCGAGGGCTTGGCTAGCGGAGGCTACGAGCAGTACTTC CATSEGLASGGYEQYF
14 - TRBJ1-4 - TRBV5-6 TGTGCCAGCAGCCGCGGGCTACTCATTGAAAAACTGTTTTTT CASSRGLLIEKLFF
16 few TRBJ2-1 TRBD2 TRBV20-1 TGCAGTGCTAGAACTCCGGGACTAGCCCTATACAATGAGCAGTTCTTC CSARTPGLALYNEQFF
16 - TRBJ2-5 TRBD1 TRBV3-1 TGTGCCAGCAGCCTTTGGACAGGGTCGATCGTCGAGACCCAGTACTTC CASSLWTGSIVETQYF
14 - TRBJ2-1 - TRBV7-2 TGTGCCAGCAGCTTAGCGGGCAGGGCCAATGAGCAGTTCTTC CASSLAGRANEQFF
11 - TRBJ1-4 - TRBV20-1 TGCAGTGCTAGTCCAGGCAAAAAACTGTTTTTT CSASPGKKLFF
13 - TRBJ2-1 TRBD1 TRBV6-1 TGTGCCAGCAGGCAGGGGGCTGTCGATGAGCAGTTCTTC CASRQGAVDEQFF
13 - TRBJ2-7 - TRBV20-1 TGCAGTGCTACCACGGGACCCCCAGTCGAGCAGTACTTC CSATTGPPVEQYF